The T cell receptor beta chain described here comes from a study of T cell responses to AZD1222 COVID-19 vaccine. Study-level points and caveats: Among vaccine-associated CD4 TCRs, coverage spanned spike, with dominance at 160-218 and 743-854. Donors were largely white British and mainly female; clonal diversity was possibly underestimated.

Profiling relied on immunoSEQ multiplex PCR, and the TCRdb table lists in-frame clones only, not all of them. The sample consists of 130,000 or so clones, around 94% of them appearing once. Notes on this clone: The antigen is not known.

The trim removed 4 bases at V and 9 bases at J, leaving 5 bases unmatched. This CDR3 is built from 13 residues. Germline V gene sequence: CDR1 GTSNPN, CDR2 SVGIG (reference sequence). The starting material was peripheral blood, obtained on day 0 of AZD1222 vaccination. The chain carries TRBV30 and TRBJ2-1; TRBD2 agrees at 11 bases. The TCR originated in an adult in good health. The CDR3 sequence is CAWKLAGASEQFF. The CDR3 nucleotides are TGTGCCTGGAAACTAGCGGGAGCCTCTGAGCAGTTCTTC. The variable domain in full, completed from reference TRBV30 and TRBJ2-1, reads SQTIHQWPATLVQPVGSPLSLECTVEGTSNPNLYWYRQAAGRGLQLLFYSVGIGQISSEVPQNLSASRPQDRQFILSSKKLLLSDSGFYLCAWKLAGASEQFFGPGTRLTVL.